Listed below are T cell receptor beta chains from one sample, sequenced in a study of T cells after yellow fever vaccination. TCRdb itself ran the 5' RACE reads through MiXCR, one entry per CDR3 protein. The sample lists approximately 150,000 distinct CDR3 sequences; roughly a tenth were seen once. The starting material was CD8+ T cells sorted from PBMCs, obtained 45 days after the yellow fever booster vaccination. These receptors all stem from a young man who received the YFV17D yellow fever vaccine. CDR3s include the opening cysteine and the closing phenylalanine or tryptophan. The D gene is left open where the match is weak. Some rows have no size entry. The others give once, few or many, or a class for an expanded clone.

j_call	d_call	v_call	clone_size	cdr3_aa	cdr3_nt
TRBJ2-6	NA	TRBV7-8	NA	CASSPPPGTLRPGANVLTF	TGTGCCAGCAGCCCTCCCCCCGGGACACTTCGGCCTGGGGCCAACGTCCTGACTTTC
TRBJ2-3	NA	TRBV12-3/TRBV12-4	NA	CASSLRFRVGGLQDTQYF	TGTGCCAGCAGTTTGAGATTTCGGGTGGGGGGGCTCCAAGATACGCAGTATTTT
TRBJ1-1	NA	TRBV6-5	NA	CASSYSWGDSNTEAFF	TGTGCCAGCAGTTACTCGTGGGGTGATTCGAACACTGAAGCTTTCTTT
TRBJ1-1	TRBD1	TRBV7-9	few	CASSDLTGMNTEAFF	TGTGCCAGCAGCGACCTGACAGGGATGAACACTGAAGCTTTCTTT
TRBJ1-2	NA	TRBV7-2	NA	CASSFGGSDYGYTF	TGTGCCAGCAGCTTTGGGGGGTCGGACTATGGCTACACCTTC
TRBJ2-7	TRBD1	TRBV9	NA	CASSHGTGDNEQYF	TGTGCCAGCAGCCACGGGACAGGGGATAACGAGCAGTACTTC
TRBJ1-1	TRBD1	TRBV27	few	CASSQTGRTEAFF	TGTGCCAGCAGTCAGACAGGGCGAACTGAAGCTTTCTTT
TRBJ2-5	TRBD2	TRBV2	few	CASSDQRGLQETQYF	TGTGCCAGCAGTGATCAGCGGGGGCTTCAAGAGACCCAGTACTTC
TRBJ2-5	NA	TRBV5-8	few	CASSSWDRIRTQYF	TGTGCCAGCAGCTCGTGGGACCGAATACGGACCCAGTACTTC
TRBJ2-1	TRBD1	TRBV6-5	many	CASSLGQSSYNEQFF	TGTGCCAGCTCACTGGGACAGAGCTCCTACAATGAGCAGTTCTTC
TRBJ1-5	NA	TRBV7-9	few	CASSLGHTLREPQHF	TGTGCCAGCAGCTTAGGGCACACCCTGCGGGAACCCCAGCATTTT
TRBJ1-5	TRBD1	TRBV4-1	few	CASSQAAGGPQHF	TGCGCCAGCAGCCAGGCAGCAGGGGGGCCCCAGCATTTT
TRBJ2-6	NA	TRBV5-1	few	CASSSWESVGANVLTF	TGCGCCAGCAGCTCGTGGGAGTCTGTGGGGGCCAACGTCCTGACTTTC
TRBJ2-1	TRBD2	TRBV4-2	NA	CASSQESPPRTSGYNEQFF	TGTGCCAGCAGCCAAGAAAGCCCCCCCCGGACTAGCGGGTACAATGAGCAGTTCTTC
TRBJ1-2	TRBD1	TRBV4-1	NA	CASSQVYGELRTGDRLYGYTF	TGCGCCAGCAGCCAAGTTTACGGGGAACTAAGGACAGGGGATCGGCTCTATGGCTACACCTTC
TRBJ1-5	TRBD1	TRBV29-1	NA	CSVQDETGGYQPQHF	TGCAGCGTTCAAGACGAGACAGGGGGCTATCAGCCCCAGCATTTT
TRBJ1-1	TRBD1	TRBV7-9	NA	CASSKPGQGLNTEAFF	TGTGCCAGCAGCAAACCGGGACAGGGACTGAACACTGAAGCTTTCTTT
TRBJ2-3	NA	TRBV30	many	CAWSITGGADTQYF	TGTGCCTGGAGTATCACGGGGGGCGCAGATACGCAGTATTTT
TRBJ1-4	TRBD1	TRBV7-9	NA	CASSSRQGIEEKLFF	TGTGCCAGCAGCTCACGACAGGGAATAGAGGAAAAACTGTTTTTT
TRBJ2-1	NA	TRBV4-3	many	CASSAGSSSYNEQFF	TGCGCCAGCAGCGCGGGCTCGAGCTCCTACAATGAGCAGTTCTTC
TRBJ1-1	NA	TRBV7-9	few	CASSGDVGRDTEAFF	TGTGCCAGCAGCGGGGACGTGGGCAGGGACACTGAAGCTTTCTTT
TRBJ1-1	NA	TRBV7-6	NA	CASSPGPPWAEAFF	TGTGCCAGCAGCCCAGGACCCCCATGGGCTGAAGCTTTCTTT
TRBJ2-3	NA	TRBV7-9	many	CASSLGTDTQYF	TGTGCCAGCAGCTTGGGCACAGATACGCAGTATTTT
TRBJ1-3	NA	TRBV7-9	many	CASRVTMGNTIYF	TGTGCCAGCAGGGTGACAATGGGAAACACCATATATTTT
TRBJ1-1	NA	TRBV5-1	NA	CASSLREGGKPTEAFF	TGCGCCAGCAGCTTGCGGGAGGGCGGGAAGCCCACTGAAGCTTTCTTT
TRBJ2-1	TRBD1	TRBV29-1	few	CSVEGTGRGPKYNEQFF	TGCAGCGTTGAAGGGACAGGCAGGGGGCCTAAATACAATGAGCAGTTCTTC